These 14 T cell receptor beta chains came from one sample sequenced in a study of shared clonotypes between healthy human individuals. The data were produced by immunoSEQ multiplex PCR, yet TCRdb's version contains in-frame clones alone and is incomplete. The sample lists more than 1,200,000 clones, approximately 98.5% occurring once. The sequenced sample was naive CD4+ T cells sorted from blood. Sample subset: CD45RA+ positively selected. These receptors were obtained from a man aged 25-40 years in good health.

J is TRBJ2-5 and V is TRBV27, with D unclear. Trimming cost V 5 bases and J 5 bases, with 15 bases left between them. The CDR3 spans 14 residues. Per germline, CDR1 MNHEY and CDR2 SMNVEV (reference sequence). This CDR3 is CASSPRTNVETQYF. As DNA, the CDR3 is TGTGCCAGCAGTCCCCGTACGAATGTGGAGACCCAGTACTTC.

V and J are TRBV6-6 and TRBJ2-7; tentatively, D is TRBD2 (5 bases). Germline lookup yields CDR1 MNHNY and CDR2 SVGAGI (reference sequence). The CDR3 totals 11 residues. V was shortened by 7 bases and J by 4 bases, with 8 bases between the two germline ends. CDR3 residues: CASKLDYEQYF. The CDR3 DNA reads TGTGCCAGCAAACTAGATTACGAGCAGTACTTC.

The rearrangement joins TRBV28 to TRBJ1-5; maybe TRBD1 (5 bases). Germline V CDR1 and CDR2: MDHEN, SYDVKM. V was shortened by 6 bases and J by 7 bases, with 13 bases between the two germline ends. There are 13 residues in the CDR3. CDR3: CASSPGGGQPQHF. As DNA, the CDR3 is TGTGCCAGCAGCCCGGGGGGTGGCCAGCCCCAGCATTTT. Full variable domain (remainder filled in from reference TRBV28 and TRBJ1-5): DVKVTQSSRYLVKRTGEKVFLECVQDMDHENMFWYRQDPGLGLRLIYFSYDVKMKEKGDIPEGYSVSREKKERFSLILESASTNQTSMYLCASSPGGGQPQHFGDGTRLSIL.

The rearrangement joins TRBV5-5 to TRBJ1-4; D is unclear. Germline lookup yields CDR1 SGHKS and CDR2 YYEKEE (reference sequence). Trimming left V 1 base short and J 7 bases short, with 14 bases between. The CDR3 runs to 15 residues. For the CDR3, the DNA is TGTGCCAGCAGCTTGAGTGGAGATGAGGGTGAAAAACTGTTTTTT. Amino acids: CASSLSGDEGEKLFF.

The gene calls are TRBV28 and TRBJ1-1, with D possibly TRBD1 on 5 matching bases. This CDR3 spans 15 amino acids. V lost 4 bases to trimming and J lost 0 bases, with 12 bases between them. CDR1 and CDR2 (germline): MDHEN, SYDVKM. The CDR3 DNA follows: TGTGCCAGCAGTTCGGGAGGCAGGGTGAACACTGAAGCTTTCTTT. As protein: CASSSGGRVNTEAFF.

The chain recombines TRBV6-6 with TRBJ2-7; D is perhaps TRBD2 (5 bases). This CDR3 is 13 amino acids long. Germline CDR1 and CDR2: MNHNY and SVGAGI (reference sequence). V was clipped by 6 bases and J by 6 bases, with 15 bases between them. In DNA form, the CDR3 reads TGTGCCAGCAGGCCATCGGGGTTTTTCGAGCAGTACTTC. This gives the protein CASRPSGFFEQYF.

V gene TRBV2 combines with J gene TRBJ2-5; D is undetermined. The V gene lost 7 bases and the J gene lost 5 bases, with 5 bases spanning the gap. Germline V lookup: CDR1 SNHLY, CDR2 FYNNEI. This CDR3 region has 10 residues. DNA of the CDR3: TGTGCCAGCATAGGGGAGACCCAGTACTTC. It specifies CASIGETQYF.

The CDR3: CASSQAGGSTDTQYF. CDR3 DNA sequence: TGCGCCAGCAGCCAAGCAGGGGGCAGCACAGATACGCAGTATTTT. The chain couples TRBV4-1 to TRBJ2-3; the match to TRBD1 covers 8 bases. The CDR3 has 15 residues. After removal of 1 base from V and 0 bases from J, the junction contained 0 bases not matched to a gene. Germline lookup yields CDR1 MGHRA and CDR2 YSYEKL.

The rearrangement joins TRBV7-9 to TRBJ2-1; D may be TRBD2 (5 bases). The CDR3 consists of 15 residues. Germline loops: CDR1 SEHNR, CDR2 FQNEAQ (reference sequence). The V end lost 4 bases, the J end lost 0 bases, and 10 bases lay between the germline ends. CDR3 in amino acids: CASSSLGSSYNEQFF. CDR3 nucleotide sequence: TGTGCCAGCAGCTCCCTAGGGAGCTCCTACAATGAGCAGTTCTTC.

The rearrangement uses TRBV11-2 and TRBJ2-7; 9 nucleotides agree with TRBD2. In germline, CDR1 is SGHAT, CDR2 FQNNGV. Trimming at V came to 1 base and at J to 3 bases, leaving 4 bases not matched to a gene. The CDR3 has 15 residues. CDR3 amino acids: CASSLVLAGNYEQYF. The CDR3 region has the DNA TGTGCCAGCAGCTTAGTGCTAGCGGGAAACTACGAGCAGTACTTC. The entire variable domain, with the rest obtained from reference TRBV11-2 and TRBJ2-7, is as follows: EAGVAQSPRYKIIEKRQSVAFWCNPISGHATLYWYQQILGQGPKLLIQFQNNGVVDDSQLPKDRFSAERLKGVDSTLKIQPAKLEDSAVYLCASSLVLAGNYEQYFGPGTRLTVT.

The genes are TRBV2 and TRBJ2-7, with a weak D call TRBD1 (5 bases). With 8 bases removed from V and 2 bases from J, the gap between germline ends came to 10 bases. The CDR3 has 12 residues. Germline CDR1 SNHLY, CDR2 FYNNEI. The CDR3 sequence: CASQTDTYEQYF. In DNA, the CDR3 is TGTGCCAGCCAGACAGATACCTACGAGCAGTACTTC.

The gene calls are TRBV15 and TRBJ2-7; D uncertain. The CDR3 consists of 14 residues. Germline-derived CDR1 and CDR2 are LNHNV and YYDKDF (reference sequence). Trimming took 1 base from V and 7 from J, leaving 14 bases between them. DNA of the CDR3: TGTGCCACCAGCAGAGCCTCCCTAAGTTGGGAGCAGTACTTC. Amino acid sequence: CATSRASLSWEQYF.

This rearrangement joins TRBV9 to TRBJ2-1; 10 bases match TRBD2. CDR3 length equals 17 residues. Germline V gene sequence: CDR1 SGDLS, CDR2 YYNGEE. With 4 bases clipped from V and 10 bases from J, the junction kept 17 bases outside the gene matches. CDR3 amino acids: CASSSQTLAGVPLEQFF. The CDR3 DNA follows: TGTGCCAGCAGCTCACAGACCCTAGCGGGAGTCCCATTAGAGCAGTTCTTC.

The V gene is TRBV6-1, the J gene TRBJ2-3, with 12 bases matching TRBD2. This CDR3 is 16 amino acids long. Germline CDR1 reads MNHNS; CDR2 reads SASEGT. With V trimmed by 4 bases and J by 2 bases, 4 bases remained unmatched. CDR3 coding DNA: TGTGCCAGCAGTGCACTAGCGGGAGGCACCACAGATACGCAGTATTTT. Protein product: CASSALAGGTTDTQYF.